This T cell receptor (beta chain) was obtained from a study of blood T cells in healthy people across ages. Through a sample-barcoded 5' primer and a J-beta primer mix, a second PCR was run for 7 to 11 cycles. TCRdb independently ran MiXCR on the 5' RACE reads; one entry per CDR3 protein. Among around 1,900,000 distinct CDR3 sequences, roughly two fifths were seen once, and the ten largest hold approximately 22%. With respect to this clonotype: The antigen is unknown.

Overall study results and limits: Diversity figures derived from one million T cells were judged to underestimate the true value.

CDR1 and CDR2 (germline): LGHNA, YNFKEQ. V was clipped by 0 bases and J by 0 bases, with 12 bases between them. The CDR3 spans 17 residues. V is TRBV4-2 and J is TRBJ2-4, with D perhaps TRBD1 (5 bases). Sequenced material: blood. This clonotype was obtained from a human donor in good health. The CDR3 nucleotides are TGTGCCAGCAGCCAAGATCTATGGGGCAAAGCCAAAAACATTCAGTACTTC. Protein product: CASSQDLWGKAKNIQYF.